This T cell receptor (beta chain) originates from a study of T cells after yellow fever vaccination. The study's findings and limits: Once the booster was given, most primary-vaccination clones reappeared, at approximately 97% for CD4 and around 90% for CD8. Peaking on day 5 versus 15, the secondary response was faster but weaker. Abundant bulk-derived clonotypes could contaminate FACS-sorted repertoires.

About this clonotype itself: Its antigen is unknown.

J lost 14 bases, V lost 3 bases, and 12 bases had no gene match. The CDR3 is 15 residues long. CDR1 is SGHNT, CDR2 YYREEE, per germline (reference sequence). A 5'RACE template-switching step, the method used to make TCR cDNA, added a universal primer site and UMIs. TCRdb re-called the 5' RACE reads through MiXCR, storing one row per CDR3 protein. The repertoire holds about 580,000 distinct CDR3 sequences, with roughly a sixth as singletons. The sample here was PBMCs, taken less than 6 days after the first yellow fever vaccination. V is TRBV5-4 and J is TRBJ2-1; TRBD2 matches 12 bases. The TCR sequence derives from a man aged 18 to 29 who received the YFV17D yellow fever vaccine. Here the CDR3 reads CASSSTSGGPKIEFF. CDR3 in DNA: TGTGCCAGCAGCTCAACTAGCGGGGGGCCGAAAATTGAGTTCTTC.